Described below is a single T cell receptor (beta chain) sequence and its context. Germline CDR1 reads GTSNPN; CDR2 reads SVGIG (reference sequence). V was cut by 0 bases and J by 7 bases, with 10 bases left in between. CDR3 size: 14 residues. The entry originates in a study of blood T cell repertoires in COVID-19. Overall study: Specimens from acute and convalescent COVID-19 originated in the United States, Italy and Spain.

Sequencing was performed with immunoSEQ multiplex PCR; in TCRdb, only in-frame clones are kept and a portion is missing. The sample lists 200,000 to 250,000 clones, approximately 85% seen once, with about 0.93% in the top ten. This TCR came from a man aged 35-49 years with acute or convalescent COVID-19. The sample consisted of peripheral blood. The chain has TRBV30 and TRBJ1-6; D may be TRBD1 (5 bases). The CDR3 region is CAWSVSRGNSPLHF. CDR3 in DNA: TGTGCCTGGAGTGTCTCACGGGGGAATTCACCCCTCCACTTT.